This paragraph reports one TCR beta chain. Its antigen is not known. This entry is derived from a study of response to subunit inactivated influenza vaccine. The study, taken as a whole, reports: T cells newly recruited by each seasonal influenza vaccination are few, the authors suggested.

TCRdb reprocessed the RT-PCR reads with MiXCR, giving one entry per CDR3 protein. In the table there are about 310,000 distinct CDR3 sequences, over 20% of which are singletons. The CDR3 loop spans 10 amino acids. V gave up 6 bases and J gave up 12 bases; unmatched junction bases: 2. Germline V gives CDR1 MNHEY, CDR2 SMNVEV (reference sequence). V gene TRBV27 combines with J gene TRBJ2-1, with 7 positions matching TRBD2. This sample comprised PBMCs from blood, obtained about 19 months after vaccination. This clonotype was sampled from a man aged 50-75 years who received an inactivated influenza vaccine. This CDR3 is CASRERGQFF. CDR3 nucleotides: TGTGCCAGCAGGGAGCGGGGGCAGTTCTTC.